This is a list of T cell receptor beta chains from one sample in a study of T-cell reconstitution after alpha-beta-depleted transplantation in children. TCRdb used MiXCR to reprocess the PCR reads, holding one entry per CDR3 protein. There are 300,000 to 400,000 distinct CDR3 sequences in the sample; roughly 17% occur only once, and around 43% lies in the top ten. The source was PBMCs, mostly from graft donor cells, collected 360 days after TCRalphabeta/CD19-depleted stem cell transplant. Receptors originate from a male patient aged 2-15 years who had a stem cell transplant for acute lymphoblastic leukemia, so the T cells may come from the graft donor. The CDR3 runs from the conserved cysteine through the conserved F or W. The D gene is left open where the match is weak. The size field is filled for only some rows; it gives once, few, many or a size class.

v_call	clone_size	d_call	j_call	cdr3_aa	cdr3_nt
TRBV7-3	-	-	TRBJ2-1	CASSLTRWGGKNNEQFF	TGTGCCAGCAGCTTAACGAGGTGGGGCGGGAAAAACAATGAGCAGTTCTTC
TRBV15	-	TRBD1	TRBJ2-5	CATTRDSLQETQYF	TGTGCCACCACTAGGGACAGCCTCCAAGAGACCCAGTACTTC
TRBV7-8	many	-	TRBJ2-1	CASSLVGGAGYNEQFF	TGTGCCAGCAGCTTAGTAGGGGGGGCTGGCTACAATGAGCAGTTCTTC
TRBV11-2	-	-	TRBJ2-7	CASSLDGHFYEQYF	TGTGCCAGCAGCTTAGACGGACACTTCTACGAGCAGTACTTC
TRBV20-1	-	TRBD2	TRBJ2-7	CSARGGLAGPYEQYF	TGCAGTGCTAGGGGGGGACTAGCGGGTCCCTACGAGCAGTACTTC
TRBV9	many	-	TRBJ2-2	CASSPRQNTGELFF	TGTGCCAGCAGCCCCCGACAGAACACCGGGGAGCTGTTTTTT
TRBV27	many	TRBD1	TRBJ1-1	CASSPRQGGNTEAFF	TGTGCCAGCAGTCCCCGACAGGGTGGGAATACTGAAGCTTTCTTT
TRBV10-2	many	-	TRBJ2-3	CASSESIGADTQYF	TGCGCCAGCAGTGAGTCGATAGGGGCAGATACGCAGTATTTT
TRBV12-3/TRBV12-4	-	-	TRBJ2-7	CASSFSRFSPGYEQYF	TGTGCCAGCAGTTTCTCCCGGTTTAGCCCCGGCTACGAGCAGTACTTC
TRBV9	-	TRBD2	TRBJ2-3	CANPEAGADDTQYF	TGTGCCAACCCTGAAGCGGGAGCTGATGATACGCAGTATTTT
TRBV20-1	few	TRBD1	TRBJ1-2	CSASRLGQVYGYTF	TGCAGTGCTAGCCGTCTCGGACAGGTTTATGGCTACACCTTC